This T cell receptor (beta chain) comes out of a study of identical twins. In this sample, this clonotype turned up many times. V lost 6 bases, J lost 3 bases, and 15 bases lay in between. The CDR3 sequence is 15 residues long. In germline, CDR1 is MNHEY, CDR2 SVGEGT. Only healthy Caucasians were included as donors. TCRdb re-analysed the 5' RACE reads in MiXCR, keeping a single row per CDR3 protein. The repertoire holds about 240,000 distinct CDR3 sequences, with about 13% as singletons. These data were also filed under a second study, of yellow fever vaccine responses in identical twins.

This sequence was found in a young woman in good health. This chain links TRBV6-2 or TRBV6-3 with TRBJ2-1; maybe TRBD2 (6 bases). Sequencing input: memory (CD45RO+) T cells sorted from blood. CDR3 protein: CASRPGERDYNEQFF. The CDR3 nucleotides read TGTGCCAGCAGGCCGGGAGAGAGAGACTACAATGAGCAGTTCTTC.